This T cell receptor beta chain stems from a study of PD-1 blockade in classical Hodgkin lymphoma. Study results and limitations: The repertoire differences lack a defined cause, possibly disease activity or prior therapy.

On this clone: Its antigen is undetermined.

Time point specified: newly diagnosed, previously untreated cHL patient sample. Comparison used PBMCs from newly diagnosed, untreated classical Hodgkin lymphoma. Data came from immunoSEQ multiplex PCR; TCRdb stores just in-frame clones and leaves some out. The table has about 7,100 clones, about 79% seen once. The sequenced sample consisted of peripheral blood mononuclear cells (PBMCs). This TCR was recovered from a human donor with classical Hodgkin lymphoma.

The CDR3 loop reads CASSLPGTGGADTQYF. The DNA for the CDR3 is TGCGCCAGCAGCTTGCCGGGAACAGGGGGCGCAGATACGCAGTATTTT. The J gene is TRBJ2-3, the V gene TRBV5-1, with 9 nucleotides matching TRBD1. The germline V gene encodes CDR1 SGHRS and CDR2 YFSETQ. The CDR3 loop spans 16 amino acids. V lost 1 base and J lost 4; bases outside the gene matches: 7.